This T cell receptor beta chain stems from a study of blood T cells in healthy people across ages. Samples had at least 6.5 million PBMCs isolated from them. Primers used in a second PCR of about 6 to 11 cycles were a sample-barcoded 5' primer and a J-beta primer mix. Every individual sample yielded 2.5 million or more paired-end reads (each containing CDR3). TCRdb re-called the 5' RACE reads through MiXCR, storing one row per CDR3 protein. The repertoire consists of 1.2 million to 1.5 million distinct CDR3 sequences, with 42% occurring once and the leading ten covering 7% to 9.5%. Germline V CDR1 and CDR2: SGHRS, YFSETQ. The CDR3 is 15 amino acids. This clonotype was picked up many times. Its antigen is undetermined. An end of the junction differs from the germline gene, which may be a read error. General study points: Possibly, changes in expanded clonotypes were confounded because donor CMV status was unknown. Roughly linear age-related decline in beta diversity appeared, significant by age 40.

This chain connects TRBV5-1 to TRBJ2-1; D remains unclear. The clonotype was recovered from a woman younger than 35 in good health. Sequencing was done on a sample of blood. The CDR3 loop is CASSLVVSSYNEQFF. For the CDR3, the DNA is TGTGCCAGCAGCCTAGTGGTAAGCTCCTACAATGAGCAGTTCTTC.